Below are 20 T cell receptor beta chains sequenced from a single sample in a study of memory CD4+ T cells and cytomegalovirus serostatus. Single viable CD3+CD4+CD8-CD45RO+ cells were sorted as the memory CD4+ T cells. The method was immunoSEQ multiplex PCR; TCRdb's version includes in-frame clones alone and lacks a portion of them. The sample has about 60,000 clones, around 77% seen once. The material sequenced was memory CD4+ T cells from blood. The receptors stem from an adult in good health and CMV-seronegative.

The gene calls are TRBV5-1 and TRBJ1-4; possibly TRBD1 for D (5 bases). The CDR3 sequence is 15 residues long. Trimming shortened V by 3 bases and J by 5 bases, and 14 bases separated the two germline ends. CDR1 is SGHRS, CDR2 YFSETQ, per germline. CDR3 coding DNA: TGCGCCAGCAGCTCTCAGGGCCTGGTGAATGAAAAACTGTTTTTT. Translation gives CASSSQGLVNEKLFF.

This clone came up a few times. The CDR3 sequence is CASSRDRASNEKLFF. The CDR3 nucleotides read TGTGCCAGCAGTCGGGACAGGGCTAGTAATGAAAAACTGTTTTTT. This sequence joins TRBV2 and TRBJ1-4; 9 nucleotides line up with TRBD1. The ends lost 5 bases at V and 4 bases at J; junction bases unmatched: 5. CDR1 is SNHLY, CDR2 FYNNEI, per germline. The CDR3 is made up of 15 amino acids.

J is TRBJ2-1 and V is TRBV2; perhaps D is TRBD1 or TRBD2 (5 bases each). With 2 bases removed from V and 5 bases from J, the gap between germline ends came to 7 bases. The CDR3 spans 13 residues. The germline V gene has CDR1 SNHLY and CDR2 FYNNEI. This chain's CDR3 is CASSELGDNEQFF. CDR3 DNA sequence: TGTGCCAGCAGTGAATTGGGGGACAATGAGCAGTTCTTC.

DNA of the CDR3: TGTGCCAGCAGCTCCTTAGACAGGGAATCCTATGGCTACACCTTC. It translates to CASSSLDRESYGYTF. The chain recombines TRBV7-9 with TRBJ1-2, with 7 bases identical to TRBD1. The germline CDR1 and CDR2 sequences are SEHNR and FQNEAQ (reference sequence). The CDR3 spans 15 residues. Trimming took 4 bases from V and 4 from J; bases not matched to a gene: 9. Together with reference TRBV7-9 and TRBJ1-2, the CDR3 gives the full variable domain: DTGVSQNPRHKITKRGQNVTFRCDPISEHNRLYWYRQTLGQGPEFLTYFQNEAQLEKSRLLSDRFSAERPKGSFSTLEIQRTEQGDSAMYLCASSSLDRESYGYTFGSGTRLTVV.

The CDR3 coding sequence is TGTGCCTGGACGGGCGACGGATATGAAGCTTTCTTT. Its protein is CAWTGDGYEAFF. The chain has TRBV30 and TRBJ1-1; D call uncertain. The germline CDR1 and CDR2 sequences are GTSNPN and SVGIG (reference sequence). The V gene lost 4 bases and the J gene lost 7 bases, with 13 bases spanning the gap. The CDR3 has 12 residues. Complete variable domain (other parts from reference TRBV30 and TRBJ1-1): SQTIHQWPATLVQPVGSPLSLECTVEGTSNPNLYWYRQAAGRGLQLLFYSVGIGQISSEVPQNLSASRPQDRQFILSSKKLLLSDSGFYLCAWTGDGYEAFFGQGTRLTVV.

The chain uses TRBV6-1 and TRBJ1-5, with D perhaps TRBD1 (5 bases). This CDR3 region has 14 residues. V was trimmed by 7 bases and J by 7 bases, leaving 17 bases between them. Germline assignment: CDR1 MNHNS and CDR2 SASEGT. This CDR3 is CASTRSGGYQPQHF. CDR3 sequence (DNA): TGTGCCAGCACAAGGTCCGGGGGGTACCAGCCCCAGCATTTT.

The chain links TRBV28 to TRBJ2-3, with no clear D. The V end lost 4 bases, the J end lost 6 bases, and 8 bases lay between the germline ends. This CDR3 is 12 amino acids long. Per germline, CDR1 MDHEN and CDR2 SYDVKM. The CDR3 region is CASSSRMDTQYF. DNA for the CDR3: TGTGCCAGCAGTTCCCGCATGGATACGCAGTATTTT.

The CDR3 DNA is TGTGCCAGCACCCTCGACAGGAACTCCTACAATGAGCAGTTCTTC. It specifies CASTLDRNSYNEQFF. This chain joins TRBV27 and TRBJ2-1; a possible D gene is TRBD1 (6 bases). Germline V gene lookup returns CDR1 MNHEY and CDR2 SMNVEV (reference sequence). With 7 bases removed from V and 0 bases from J, the gap between germline ends came to 13 bases. The CDR3 is 15 residues long.

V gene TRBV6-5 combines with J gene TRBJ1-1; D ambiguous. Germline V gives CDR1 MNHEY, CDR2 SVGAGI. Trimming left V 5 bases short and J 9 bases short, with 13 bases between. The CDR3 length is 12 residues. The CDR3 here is CASSIREGKAFF. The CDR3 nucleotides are TGTGCCAGCAGTATACGAGAAGGAAAAGCTTTCTTT.

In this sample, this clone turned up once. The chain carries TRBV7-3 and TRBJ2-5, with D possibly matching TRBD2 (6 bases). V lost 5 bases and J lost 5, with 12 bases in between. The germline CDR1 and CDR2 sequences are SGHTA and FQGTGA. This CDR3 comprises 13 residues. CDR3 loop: CASSPPGVETQYF. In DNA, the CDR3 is TGTGCCAGCAGCCCCCCGGGGGTGGAGACCCAGTACTTC.

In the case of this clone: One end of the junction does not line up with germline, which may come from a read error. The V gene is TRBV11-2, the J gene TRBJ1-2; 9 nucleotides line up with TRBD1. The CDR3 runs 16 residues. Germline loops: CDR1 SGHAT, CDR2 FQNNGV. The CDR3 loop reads CASSPSRTGTGIPVPF. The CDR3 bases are TGTGCCAGCAGCCCCTCCAGAACCGGGACAGGGATTCCAGTTCCTTTC.

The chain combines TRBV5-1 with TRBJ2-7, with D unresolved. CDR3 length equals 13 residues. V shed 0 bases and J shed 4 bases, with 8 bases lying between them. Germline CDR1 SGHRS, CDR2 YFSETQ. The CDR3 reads CASSLDYLYEQYF. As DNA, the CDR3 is TGCGCCAGCAGCTTGGATTACCTTTACGAGCAGTACTTC.

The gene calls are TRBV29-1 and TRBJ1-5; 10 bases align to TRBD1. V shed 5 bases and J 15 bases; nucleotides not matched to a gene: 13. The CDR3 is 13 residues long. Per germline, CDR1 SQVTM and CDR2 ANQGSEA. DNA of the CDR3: TGCAGCGTTCGTGATGTGACGACAGGGGGCCTGCATTTT. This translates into CSVRDVTTGGLHF.

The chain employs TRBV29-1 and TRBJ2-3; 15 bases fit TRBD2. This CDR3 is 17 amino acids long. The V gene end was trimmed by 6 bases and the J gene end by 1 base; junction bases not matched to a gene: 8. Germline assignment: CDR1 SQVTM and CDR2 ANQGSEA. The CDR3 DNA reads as TGCAGCGTCCGCGGACTAGCGGGGGGGCGGGGCACAGATACGCAGTATTTT. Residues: CSVRGLAGGRGTDTQYF.

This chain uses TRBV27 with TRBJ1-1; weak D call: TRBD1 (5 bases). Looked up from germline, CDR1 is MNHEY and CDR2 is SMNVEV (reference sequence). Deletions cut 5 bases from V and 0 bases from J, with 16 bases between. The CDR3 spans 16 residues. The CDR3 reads CASSPSQGLMNTEAFF. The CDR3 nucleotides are TGTGCCAGCAGTCCCAGTCAGGGTCTCATGAACACTGAAGCTTTCTTT.

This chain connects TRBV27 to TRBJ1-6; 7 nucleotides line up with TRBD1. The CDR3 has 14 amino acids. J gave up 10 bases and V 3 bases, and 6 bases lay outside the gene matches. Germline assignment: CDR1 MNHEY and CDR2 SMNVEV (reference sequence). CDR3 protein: CASSFAAGGSPLHF. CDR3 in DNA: TGTGCCAGCAGTTTTGCGGCAGGGGGATCACCCCTCCACTTT.

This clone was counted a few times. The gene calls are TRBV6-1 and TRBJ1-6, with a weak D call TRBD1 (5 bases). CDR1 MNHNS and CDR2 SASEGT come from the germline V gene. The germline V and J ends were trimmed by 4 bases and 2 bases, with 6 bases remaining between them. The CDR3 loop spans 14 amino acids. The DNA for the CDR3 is TGTGCCAGCAGTGCAGGGCCCTATAATTCACCCCTCCACTTT. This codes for CASSAGPYNSPLHF.

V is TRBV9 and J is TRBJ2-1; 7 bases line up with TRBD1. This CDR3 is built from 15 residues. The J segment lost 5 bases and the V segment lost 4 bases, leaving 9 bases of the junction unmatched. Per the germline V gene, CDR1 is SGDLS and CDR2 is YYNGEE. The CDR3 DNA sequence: TGTGCCAGCAGCTCAAGCGGACAGGAGCACAATGAGCAGTTCTTC. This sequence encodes CASSSSGQEHNEQFF.

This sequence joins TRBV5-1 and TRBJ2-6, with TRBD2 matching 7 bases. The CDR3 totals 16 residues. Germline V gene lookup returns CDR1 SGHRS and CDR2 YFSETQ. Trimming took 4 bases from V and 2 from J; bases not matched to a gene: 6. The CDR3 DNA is TGCGCCAGCAGCGGGGGGGGTAGGGCTGGGGCCAACGTCCTGACTTTC. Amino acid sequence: CASSGGGRAGANVLTF.

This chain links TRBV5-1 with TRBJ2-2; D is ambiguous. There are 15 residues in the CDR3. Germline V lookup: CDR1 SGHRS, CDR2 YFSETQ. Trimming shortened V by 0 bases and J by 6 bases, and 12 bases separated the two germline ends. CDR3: CASSLDILLAGELFF. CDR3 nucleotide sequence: TGCGCCAGCAGCTTGGATATACTATTGGCCGGGGAGCTGTTTTTT.